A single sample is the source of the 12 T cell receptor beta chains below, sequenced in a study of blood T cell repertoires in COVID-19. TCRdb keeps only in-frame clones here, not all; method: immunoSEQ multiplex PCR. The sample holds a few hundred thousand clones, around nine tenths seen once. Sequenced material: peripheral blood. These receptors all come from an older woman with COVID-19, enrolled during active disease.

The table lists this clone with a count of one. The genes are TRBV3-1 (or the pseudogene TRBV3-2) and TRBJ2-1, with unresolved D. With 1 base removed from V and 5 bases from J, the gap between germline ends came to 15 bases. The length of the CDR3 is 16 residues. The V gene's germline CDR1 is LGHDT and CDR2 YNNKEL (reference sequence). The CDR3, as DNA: TGTGCCAGCAGCCAAGTCGGCAGGTTCTTTAACAATGAGCAGTTCTTC. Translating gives CASSQVGRFFNNEQFF.

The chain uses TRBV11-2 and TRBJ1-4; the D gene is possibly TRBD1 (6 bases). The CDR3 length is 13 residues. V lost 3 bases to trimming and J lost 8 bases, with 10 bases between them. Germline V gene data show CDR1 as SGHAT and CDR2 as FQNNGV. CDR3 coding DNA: TGTGCCAGCAGCTTGGACAGTCTGGAAAAACTGTTTTTT. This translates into CASSLDSLEKLFF.

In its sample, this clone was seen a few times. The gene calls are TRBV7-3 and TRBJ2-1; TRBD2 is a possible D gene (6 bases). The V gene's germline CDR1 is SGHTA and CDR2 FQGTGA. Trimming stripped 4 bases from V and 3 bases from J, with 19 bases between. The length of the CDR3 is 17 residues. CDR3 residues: CASSSGPSTSIYNEQFF. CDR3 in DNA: TGTGCCAGCAGCTCCGGGCCCTCAACTAGCATCTACAATGAGCAGTTCTTC. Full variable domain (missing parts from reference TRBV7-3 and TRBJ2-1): GAGVSQTPSNKVTEKGKYVELRCDPISGHTALYWYRQSLGQGPEFLIYFQGTGAADDSGLPNDRFFAVRPEGSVSTLKIQRTERGDSAVYLCASSSGPSTSIYNEQFFGPGTRLTVL.

The CDR3 DNA is TGTGCCTCCGACAGGGGCCGCAATCAGCCCCAGCATTTT. It translates to CASDRGRNQPQHF. The V gene is TRBV12-3 or TRBV12-4, the J gene TRBJ1-5, with 8 bases lining up with TRBD1. This CDR3 is built from 13 residues. V lost 11 bases and J lost 2; bases outside the gene matches: 5.

In DNA, the CDR3 is TGTGCCAGCAGCTTAGTTCGGGAAAAACTGTTTTTT. This sequence encodes CASSLVREKLFF. This rearrangement joins TRBV7-8 to TRBJ1-4; the D is unclear. Trimming cost V 1 base and J 8 bases, with 5 bases left between them. The CDR3 length is 12 residues. CDR1 and CDR2 from the germline V gene are SGHVS and FQNEAQ.

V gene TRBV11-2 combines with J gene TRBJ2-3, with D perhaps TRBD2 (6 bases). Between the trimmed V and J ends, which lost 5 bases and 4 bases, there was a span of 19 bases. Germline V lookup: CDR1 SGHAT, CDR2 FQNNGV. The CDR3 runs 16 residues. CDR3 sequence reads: CASSELGGFGSDTQYF. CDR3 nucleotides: TGTGCCAGCAGCGAGTTGGGAGGTTTCGGCTCAGATACGCAGTATTTT.

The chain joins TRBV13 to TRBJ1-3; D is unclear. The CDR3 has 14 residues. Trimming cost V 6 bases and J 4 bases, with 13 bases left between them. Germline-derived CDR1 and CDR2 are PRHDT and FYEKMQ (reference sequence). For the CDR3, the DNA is TGTGCCAGCAGTACCCGGTCCCGCGGAAACACCATATATTTT. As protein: CASSTRSRGNTIYF.

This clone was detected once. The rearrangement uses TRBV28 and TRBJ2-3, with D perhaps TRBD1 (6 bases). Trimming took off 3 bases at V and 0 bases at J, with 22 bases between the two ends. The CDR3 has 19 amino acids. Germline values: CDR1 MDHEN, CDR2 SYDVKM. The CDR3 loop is CASSLSRQATILSTDTQYF. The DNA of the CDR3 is TGTGCCAGCAGTTTGTCAAGACAGGCTACCATCCTTAGCACAGATACGCAGTATTTT.

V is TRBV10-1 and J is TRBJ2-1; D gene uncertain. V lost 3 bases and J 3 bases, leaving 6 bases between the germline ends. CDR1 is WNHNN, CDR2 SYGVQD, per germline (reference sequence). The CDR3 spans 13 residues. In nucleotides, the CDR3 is TGCGCCAGCAGTGACATGAGCTACAATGAGCAGTTCTTC. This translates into CASSDMSYNEQFF.

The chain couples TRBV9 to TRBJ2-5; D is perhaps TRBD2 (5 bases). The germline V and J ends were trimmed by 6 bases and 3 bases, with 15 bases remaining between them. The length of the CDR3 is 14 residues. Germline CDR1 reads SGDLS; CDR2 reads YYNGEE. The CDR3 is CASNLGLNEETQYF. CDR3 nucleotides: TGTGCCAGCAATTTAGGACTGAACGAAGAGACCCAGTACTTC.

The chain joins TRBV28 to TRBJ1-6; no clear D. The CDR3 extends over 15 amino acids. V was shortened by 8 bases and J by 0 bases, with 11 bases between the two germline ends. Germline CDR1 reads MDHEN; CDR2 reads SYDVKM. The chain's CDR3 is CASRKQSSYNSPLHF. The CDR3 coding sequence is TGTGCCAGCCGTAAACAGAGCTCCTATAATTCACCCCTCCACTTT.

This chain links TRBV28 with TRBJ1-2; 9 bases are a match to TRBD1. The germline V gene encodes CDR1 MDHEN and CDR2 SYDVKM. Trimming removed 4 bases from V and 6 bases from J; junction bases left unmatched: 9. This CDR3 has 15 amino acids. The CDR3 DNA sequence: TGTGCCAGCAGTTCCCCGACAGGGACAGGGCATGGCTACACCTTC. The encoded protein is CASSSPTGTGHGYTF.